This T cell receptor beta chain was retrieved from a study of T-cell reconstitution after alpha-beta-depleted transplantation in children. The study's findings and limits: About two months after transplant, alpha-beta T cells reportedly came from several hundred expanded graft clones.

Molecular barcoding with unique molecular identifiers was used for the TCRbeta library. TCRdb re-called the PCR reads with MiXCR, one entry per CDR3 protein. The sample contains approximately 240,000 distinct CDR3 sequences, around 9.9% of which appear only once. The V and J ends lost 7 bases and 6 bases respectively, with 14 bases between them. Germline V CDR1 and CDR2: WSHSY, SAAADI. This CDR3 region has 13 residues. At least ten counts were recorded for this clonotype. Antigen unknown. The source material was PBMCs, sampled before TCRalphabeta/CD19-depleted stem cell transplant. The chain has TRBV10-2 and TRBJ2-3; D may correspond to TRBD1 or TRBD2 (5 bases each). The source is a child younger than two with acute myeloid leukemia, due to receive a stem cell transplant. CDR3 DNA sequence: TGCGCCAGCATGGGGGTAGGTGGGGATACGCAGTATTTT. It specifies CASMGVGGDTQYF.